This T cell receptor beta chain was recovered during a study of blood T cell repertoires in COVID-19. On the study more broadly: Whether acute or convalescent, the COVID-19 samples came from the United States, Italy and Spain. In each case, the material was cDNA or gDNA derived from T cells, B-cell-depleted T cells, or PBMCs.

Original analysis: Estimates of nucleated cell counts were drawn from the amplification of reference gene primers. Clones were read by immunoSEQ multiplex PCR, and TCRdb kept only the in-frame ones, dropping some. That table furnishes V, J and clone size, whereas the DNA furnished D and trimming. The sample has just under 65,000 clones; approximately 82% are singletons. Sequencing input: peripheral blood. This clonotype originated in a human donor in a cohort sampled during active COVID-19.

The DNA of the CDR3 is TGTGCCAGCAGTGACTCGATATATGAGAAGTACCCTTACGAGCAGTACTTC. It codes for CASSDSIYEKYPYEQYF. The V and J genes are TRBV6-4 and TRBJ2-7, with D uncertain. The V gene lost 0 bases and the J gene lost 4 bases, with 19 bases spanning the gap. The germline V gene encodes CDR1 MRHNA and CDR2 SNTAGT. CDR3 length equals 17 residues.